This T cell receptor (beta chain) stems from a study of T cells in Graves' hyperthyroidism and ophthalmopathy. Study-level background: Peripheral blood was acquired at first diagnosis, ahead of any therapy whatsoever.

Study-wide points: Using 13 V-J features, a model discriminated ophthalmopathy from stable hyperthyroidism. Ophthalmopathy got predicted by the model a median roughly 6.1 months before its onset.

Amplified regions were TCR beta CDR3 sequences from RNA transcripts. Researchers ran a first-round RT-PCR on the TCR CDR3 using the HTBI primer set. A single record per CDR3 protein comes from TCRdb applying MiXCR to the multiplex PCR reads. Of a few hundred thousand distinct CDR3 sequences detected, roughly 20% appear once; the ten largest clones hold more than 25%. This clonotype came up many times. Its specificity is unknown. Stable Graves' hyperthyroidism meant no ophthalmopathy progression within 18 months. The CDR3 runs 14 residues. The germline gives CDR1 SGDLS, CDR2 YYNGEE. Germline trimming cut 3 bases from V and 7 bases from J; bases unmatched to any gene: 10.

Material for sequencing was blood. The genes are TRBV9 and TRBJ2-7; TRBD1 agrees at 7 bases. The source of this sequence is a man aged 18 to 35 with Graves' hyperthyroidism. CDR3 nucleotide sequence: TGTGCCAGCAGCGCTGGGACAGCTACGAGGGAGCAGTACTTC. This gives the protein CASSAGTATREQYF.